The present T cell receptor beta chain was sequenced within a study of shared clonotypes between healthy human individuals. Whole-study findings and limits: Only blood samples were collected, and tissue repertoires likely differ.

The germline CDR1 and CDR2 sequences are LNHDA and SQIVND (reference sequence). The CDR3 consists of 14 residues. With V trimmed by 10 bases and J by 9 bases, 11 bases remained unmatched. With regard to this clone: Its specificity is unknown.

The CD4+ fraction was divided into a CD45RA+ naive subset and a CD45RA-negative memory subset. Assay: immunoSEQ multiplex PCR; the TCRdb copy retains only in-frame clones and omits some. The sample has 850,000 to 1,200,000 clones; around 74% are singletons. This TCR came from a man aged 18 to 35 in good health. The chain is built from TRBV19 and TRBJ2-1; 11 positions match TRBD1. What was sequenced was memory CD4+ T cells sorted from blood. Subset: CD45RA-negative fraction. The DNA for the CDR3 is TGTGCCACTGCGCGGGGACAGGGGGTCACTGAGCAGTTCTTC. Its translation is CATARGQGVTEQFF.